This T cell receptor beta chain was captured in a study of T cell changes during pregnancy in multiple sclerosis. Sequencing used immunoSEQ multiplex PCR; TCRdb keeps in-frame clones, though not all of them. The profile shows roughly 60,000 clones, around 90% of them singletons. CDR3 length equals 14 residues. V shed 10 bases, J shed 1 base, and the junction held 5 bases outside the gene matches. CDR1 and CDR2 (germline): MNHEY, SVGAGI. In its sample, this clone was seen once. This sequence was found in a female donor with multiple sclerosis, enrolled in a pregnancy study. Sample: peripheral blood, taken in the second trimester of pregnancy. The V and J genes are TRBV6-5 and TRBJ2-2, with 8 bases identical to TRBD2. CDR3 residues: CATHSGRNTGELFF. In nucleotides, the CDR3 is TGTGCCACCCACAGCGGGAGGAACACCGGGGAGCTGTTTTTT.